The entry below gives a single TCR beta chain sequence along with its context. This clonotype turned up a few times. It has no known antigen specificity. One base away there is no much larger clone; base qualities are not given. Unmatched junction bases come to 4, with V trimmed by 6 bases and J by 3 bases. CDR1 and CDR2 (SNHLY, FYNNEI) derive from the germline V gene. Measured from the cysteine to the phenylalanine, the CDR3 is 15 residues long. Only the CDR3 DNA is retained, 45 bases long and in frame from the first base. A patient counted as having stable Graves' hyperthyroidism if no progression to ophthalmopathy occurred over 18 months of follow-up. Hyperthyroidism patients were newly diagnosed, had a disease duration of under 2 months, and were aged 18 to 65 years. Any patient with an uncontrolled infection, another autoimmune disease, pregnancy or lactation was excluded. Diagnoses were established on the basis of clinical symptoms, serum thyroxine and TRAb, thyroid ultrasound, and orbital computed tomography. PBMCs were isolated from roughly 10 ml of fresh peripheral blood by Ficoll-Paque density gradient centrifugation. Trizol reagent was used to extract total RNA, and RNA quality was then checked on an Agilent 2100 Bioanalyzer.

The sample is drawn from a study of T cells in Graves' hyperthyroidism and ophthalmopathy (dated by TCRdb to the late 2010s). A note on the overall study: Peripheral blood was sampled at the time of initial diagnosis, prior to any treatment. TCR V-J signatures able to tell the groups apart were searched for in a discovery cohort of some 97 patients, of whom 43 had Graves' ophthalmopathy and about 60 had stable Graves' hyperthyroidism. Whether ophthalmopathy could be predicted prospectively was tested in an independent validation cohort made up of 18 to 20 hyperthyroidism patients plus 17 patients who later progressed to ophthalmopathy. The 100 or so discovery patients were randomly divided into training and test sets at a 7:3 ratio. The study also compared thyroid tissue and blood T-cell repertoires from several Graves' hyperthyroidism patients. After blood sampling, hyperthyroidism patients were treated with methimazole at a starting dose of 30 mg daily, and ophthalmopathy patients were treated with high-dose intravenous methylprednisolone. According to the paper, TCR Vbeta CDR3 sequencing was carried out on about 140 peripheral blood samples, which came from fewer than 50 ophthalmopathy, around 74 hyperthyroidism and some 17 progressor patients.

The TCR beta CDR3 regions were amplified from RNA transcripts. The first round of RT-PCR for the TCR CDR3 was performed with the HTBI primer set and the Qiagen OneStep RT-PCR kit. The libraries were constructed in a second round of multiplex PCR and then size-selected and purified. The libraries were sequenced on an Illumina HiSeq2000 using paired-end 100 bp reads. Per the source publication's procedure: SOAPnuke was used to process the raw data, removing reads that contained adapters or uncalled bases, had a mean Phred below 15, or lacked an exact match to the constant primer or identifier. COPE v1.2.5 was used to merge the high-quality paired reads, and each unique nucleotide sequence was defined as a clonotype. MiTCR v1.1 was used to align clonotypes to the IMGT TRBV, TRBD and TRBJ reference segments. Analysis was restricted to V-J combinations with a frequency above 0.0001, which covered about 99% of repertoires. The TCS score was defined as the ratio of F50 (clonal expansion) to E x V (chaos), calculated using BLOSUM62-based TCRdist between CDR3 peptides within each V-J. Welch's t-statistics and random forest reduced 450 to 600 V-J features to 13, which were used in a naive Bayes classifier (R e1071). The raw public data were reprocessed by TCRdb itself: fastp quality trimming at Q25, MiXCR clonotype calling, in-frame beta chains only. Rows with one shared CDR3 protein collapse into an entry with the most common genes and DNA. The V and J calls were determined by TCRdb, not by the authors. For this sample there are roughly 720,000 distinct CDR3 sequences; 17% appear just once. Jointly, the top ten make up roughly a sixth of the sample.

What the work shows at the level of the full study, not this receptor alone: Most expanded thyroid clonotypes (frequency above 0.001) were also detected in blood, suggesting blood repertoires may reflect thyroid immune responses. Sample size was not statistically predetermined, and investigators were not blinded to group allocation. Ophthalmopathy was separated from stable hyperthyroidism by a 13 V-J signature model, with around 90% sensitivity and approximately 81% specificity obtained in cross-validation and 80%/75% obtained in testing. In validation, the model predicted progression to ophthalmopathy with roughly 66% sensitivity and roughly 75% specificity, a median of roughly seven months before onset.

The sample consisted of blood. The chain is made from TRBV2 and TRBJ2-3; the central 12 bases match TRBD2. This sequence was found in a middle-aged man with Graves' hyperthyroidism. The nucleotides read TGTGCCAGCAGGACTAGCGGGAGTCTAACAGATACGCAGTATTTT. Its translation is CASRTSGSLTDTQYF.